These 28 T cell receptor beta chains share one sample of origin, sequenced in a study of shared clonotypes between healthy human individuals (dated by TCRdb to about 2020). The protocol used for the library was the immunoSEQ multiplex PCR assay. As stored in TCRdb, this immuneACCESS dataset retains in-frame rearrangements with V and J assigned. A fraction of the clones does not appear; measured against another copy, unresolved V genes explain less than half of the discrepancy, and the remainder lacks a known reason. The sample table lists about 2 million clones, over 85% of them with a count of one. The top ten clonotypes cover 0.13% of the sample. The source material was naive CD4+ T cells sorted from blood. The sample's cell subset or site label is to be understood as: CD45RA+ positively selected. Receptors originate from a man younger than 35 in good health.

The V and J genes are TRBV9 and TRBJ2-2; 9 bases match TRBD2. This CDR3 contains 17 residues. Trimming at V came to 4 bases and at J to 4 bases, leaving 11 bases not matched to a gene. Per germline, CDR1 SGDLS and CDR2 YYNGEE. The CDR3 bases are TGTGCCAGCAGCCCCCGGGATAGCGGGAGTTTCACCGGGGAGCTGTTTTTT. Translated: CASSPRDSGSFTGELFF. The full variable domain, completed using reference TRBV9 and TRBJ2-2, is DSGVTQTPKHLITATGQRVTLRCSPRSGDLSVYWYQQSLDQGLQFLIQYYNGEERAKGNILERFSAQQFPDLHSELNLSSLELGDSALYFCASSPRDSGSFTGELFFGEGSRLTVL.

The rearrangement uses TRBV5-1 and TRBJ2-2; 8 bases map to TRBD2. V lost 6 bases and J lost 7; bases outside the gene matches: 11. Looked up from germline, CDR1 is SGHRS and CDR2 is YFSETQ. This CDR3 spans 15 amino acids. The CDR3 nucleotides are TGCGCCAGCACCGCCGGAGCGGGAGAGGTCGGGGAGCTGTTTTTT. Translation: CASTAGAGEVGELFF.

The chain recombines TRBV10-1 with TRBJ2-3; 13 nucleotides align to TRBD2. CDR3 length: 16 amino acids. CDR1 and CDR2 (germline): WNHNN, SYGVQD (reference sequence). Unmatched junction bases numbered 10, after V lost 8 bases and J lost 5 bases. The CDR3 bases are TGCGCCAGCTCTATAGGTGGACTAGCGGGAGTAGATACGCAGTATTTT. Its translation: CASSIGGLAGVDTQYF.

The J gene is TRBJ1-2, the V gene TRBV7-2, with 7 bases lining up with TRBD1. The V segment lost 7 bases and the J segment 0 bases; nucleotides outside the gene matches: 8. Germline-derived CDR1 and CDR2 are SGHTA and FQGNSA. The CDR3 extends over 15 amino acids. CDR3 nucleotide sequence: TGTGCCAGCAAGCAATCCGGGACAGCTAACTATGGCTACACCTTC. This sequence encodes CASKQSGTANYGYTF.

The chain has TRBV28 and TRBJ2-1; no clear D gene. The V gene lost 5 bases and the J gene lost 7 bases, with 15 bases spanning the gap. CDR1 and CDR2 from the germline V gene are MDHEN and SYDVKM. The CDR3 has 14 amino acids. As DNA, the CDR3 is TGTGCCAGCAGTCCCCCCGCCGGGTTAAATGAGCAGTTCTTC. This sequence encodes CASSPPAGLNEQFF.

The V gene is TRBV29-1, the J gene TRBJ2-7; D not resolved. Germline lookup yields CDR1 SQVTM and CDR2 ANQGSEA. This CDR3 contains 13 residues. Trimming stripped 5 bases from V and 5 bases from J, with 16 bases between. As DNA, the CDR3 is TGCAGCGTTTCGAGCCCTGAAGCGCACGAGCAGTACTTC. Amino acids: CSVSSPEAHEQYF.

The sample holds a few counts of this clone. The identical CDR3 is also encoded by other nucleotide sequences in the sample. This sequence joins TRBV18 and TRBJ2-7; 11 bases line up with TRBD1. Germline lookup yields CDR1 KGHSH and CDR2 LQKENI. J lost 2 bases, V lost 0 bases, and 0 bases had no gene match. This CDR3 is 15 amino acids long. CDR3 residues: CASSPPGQGAYEQYF. Written as DNA, the CDR3 is TGTGCCAGCTCACCACCGGGACAGGGGGCCTACGAGCAGTACTTC. The full variable domain, completed using reference TRBV18 and TRBJ2-7, is NAGVMQNPRHLVRRRGQEARLRCSPMKGHSHVYWYRQLPEEGLKFMVYLQKENIIDESGMPKERFSAEFPKEGPSILRIQQVVRGDSAAYFCASSPPGQGAYEQYFGPGTRLTVT.

The V call is TRBV6-6, the J call TRBJ2-5; 10 nucleotides match TRBD2. V lost 8 bases and J lost 2; bases outside the gene matches: 8. CDR3 length: 15 residues. The germline CDR1 and CDR2 sequences are MNHNY and SVGAGI (reference sequence). DNA for the CDR3: TGTGCCAGCGGTCACGGGACTAGCGAACAAGAGACCCAGTACTTC. Its translation: CASGHGTSEQETQYF.

This clone was recorded only once. The chain couples TRBV7-2 to TRBJ2-7, with D maybe TRBD1 (6 bases). The V gene's germline CDR1 is SGHTA and CDR2 FQGNSA. V shed 2 bases and J shed 9 bases, with 14 bases lying between them. The CDR3 covers 13 residues. CDR3 sequence: CASSLTGQGGQYF. CDR3 nucleotide sequence: TGTGCCAGCAGCTTAACAGGCCAAGGGGGGCAGTACTTC. Variable domain in full (rest from reference TRBV7-2 and TRBJ2-7): GAGVSQSPSNKVTEKGKDVELRCDPISGHTALYWYRQSLGQGLEFLIYFQGNSAPDKSGLPSDRFSAERTGGSVSTLTIQRTQQEDSAVYLCASSLTGQGGQYFGPGTRLTVT.

The chain has TRBV15 and TRBJ1-2; D might be TRBD1 (5 bases). The CDR3 has 15 amino acids. The germline V gene has CDR1 LNHNV and CDR2 YYDKDF (reference sequence). V lost 2 bases to trimming and J lost 7 bases, with 17 bases between them. CDR3 nucleotide sequence: TGTGCCACCAGCAGACCGGGACCCACTGAACCTGGCTACACCTTC. Encoded protein: CATSRPGPTEPGYTF.

With respect to this clone: Different DNA sequences within this sample yield the same CDR3. J is TRBJ1-5 and V is TRBV27, with 7 bases matching TRBD1. The ends lost 2 bases at V and 0 bases at J; junction bases unmatched: 1. CDR3 length: 15 residues. Germline V lookup: CDR1 MNHEY, CDR2 SMNVEV (reference sequence). Written as DNA, the CDR3 is TGTGCCAGCAGTTTAGGACAGGATAGCAATCAGCCCCAGCATTTT. Protein sequence: CASSLGQDSNQPQHF.

V and J are TRBV2 and TRBJ2-1; 9 bases map to TRBD2. CDR3 length: 14 amino acids. Looked up from germline, CDR1 is SNHLY and CDR2 is FYNNEI. Trimming took 6 bases from V and 4 from J; bases not matched to a gene: 4. The CDR3 loop is CASSLAGPYNEQFF. The CDR3 DNA reads TGTGCCAGCAGCCTAGCGGGGCCTTACAATGAGCAGTTCTTC.

CDR3 amino acids: CASSLASREQYF. CDR3 nucleotides: TGTGCCAGCAGCTTGGCAAGTAGGGAGCAGTACTTC. This rearrangement joins TRBV11-2 to TRBJ2-7; D ambiguous. This CDR3 region has 12 residues. The germline V and J ends were trimmed by 3 bases and 7 bases, with 10 bases remaining between them. Germline loops: CDR1 SGHAT, CDR2 FQNNGV. The full variable domain, completed using reference TRBV11-2 and TRBJ2-7, is EAGVAQSPRYKIIEKRQSVAFWCNPISGHATLYWYQQILGQGPKLLIQFQNNGVVDDSQLPKDRFSAERLKGVDSTLKIQPAKLEDSAVYLCASSLASREQYFGPGTRLTVT.

The rearrangement links TRBV4-2 to TRBJ1-2, with 7 bases aligning to TRBD1. Germline V lookup: CDR1 LGHNA, CDR2 YNFKEQ. The V gene end was trimmed by 2 bases and the J gene end by 4 bases; junction bases not matched to a gene: 10. The CDR3 contains 16 residues. The CDR3 DNA sequence: TGTGCCAGCAGCCAATCAGGAGGGGGCGCCTTCTATGGCTACACCTTC. Protein: CASSQSGGGAFYGYTF.

Comment on this clone: Other DNA variants within this sample encode the same CDR3. The CDR3 nucleotides are TGTGCCAGCAGTGAATCCCCGGGGAGCTCCTACGAGCAGTACTTC. Its protein is CASSESPGSSYEQYF. The gene calls are TRBV6-1 and TRBJ2-7; the D gene is possibly TRBD2 (5 bases). Germline values: CDR1 MNHNS, CDR2 SASEGT. Trimming removed 2 bases at V and 0 bases at J, with 11 bases between. The CDR3 runs 15 residues.

Concerning this clone itself: Other DNA sequences in this specimen translate into the identical CDR3. The rearrangement links TRBV6-6 to TRBJ2-7; 7 nucleotides agree with TRBD2. This CDR3 is built from 15 residues. CDR1 and CDR2 (germline): MNHNY, SVGAGI (reference sequence). The ends lost 0 bases at V and 4 bases at J; junction bases unmatched: 6. The CDR3 bases are TGTGCCAGCAGTTACTCGCCTAGCGGTCCATACGAGCAGTACTTC. It encodes CASSYSPSGPYEQYF.

The J gene is TRBJ1-2, the V gene TRBV9; D possibly corresponds to TRBD1 (6 bases). Germline V gene sequence: CDR1 SGDLS, CDR2 YYNGEE. The CDR3 runs to 14 residues. The germline V and J ends were trimmed by 4 bases and 2 bases, with 12 bases remaining between them. CDR3 coding DNA: TGTGCCAGCAGCTTAAGACAGGCAAACTATGGCTACACCTTC. Translated: CASSLRQANYGYTF. Full variable domain (outside the CDR3, taken from reference TRBV9 and TRBJ1-2): DSGVTQTPKHLITATGQRVTLRCSPRSGDLSVYWYQQSLDQGLQFLIQYYNGEERAKGNILERFSAQQFPDLHSELNLSSLELGDSALYFCASSLRQANYGYTFGSGTRLTVV.

The J gene is TRBJ2-2, the V gene TRBV30, with 7 bases aligning to TRBD1. Germline V gives CDR1 GTSNPN, CDR2 SVGIG (reference sequence). The CDR3 spans 14 residues. V shed 5 bases and J 0 bases; nucleotides not matched to a gene: 3. The CDR3 DNA is TGTGCCTGGTTTGACAGGGCGAACACCGGGGAGCTGTTTTTT. Translation gives CAWFDRANTGELFF. The whole variable domain, filled in from reference TRBV30 and TRBJ2-2, reads SQTIHQWPATLVQPVGSPLSLECTVEGTSNPNLYWYRQAAGRGLQLLFYSVGIGQISSEVPQNLSASRPQDRQFILSSKKLLLSDSGFYLCAWFDRANTGELFFGEGSRLTVL.

The rearrangement joins TRBV6-6 to TRBJ1-1; D remains unclear. The CDR3 consists of 14 residues. Germline loops: CDR1 MNHNY, CDR2 SVGAGI (reference sequence). The V end was cut by 2 bases, the J end by 0 bases, with 7 bases between. The CDR3 nucleotides read TGTGCCAGCAGTTACGAGCTCCTGAACACTGAAGCTTTCTTT. Its translation: CASSYELLNTEAFF.

The chain joins TRBV6-6 to TRBJ2-5, with TRBD1 identical over 7 bases. V shed 6 bases, J shed 9 bases, and the junction held 16 bases outside the gene matches. This CDR3 is built from 15 residues. CDR1 and CDR2 (germline): MNHNY, SVGAGI (reference sequence). The CDR3 nucleotides read TGTGCCAGCAGCAAAAATCGACAGGGAGCAGTACCCCAGTACTTC. This translates into CASSKNRQGAVPQYF.

The V gene is TRBV7-3, the J gene TRBJ1-1, with no clear D. Trimming stripped 5 bases from V and 1 base from J, with 23 bases between. There are 18 residues in the CDR3. Germline values: CDR1 SGHTA, CDR2 FQGTGA. In nucleotides, the CDR3 is TGTGCCAGCAGCACGGTTTGCACATCGGGTGTTTCGAACACTGAAGCTTTCTTT. Amino acid sequence: CASSTVCTSGVSNTEAFF.

The chain joins TRBV5-4 to TRBJ2-3, with D possibly being TRBD1 or TRBD2 (6 bases each). Per the germline V gene, CDR1 is SGHNT and CDR2 is YYREEE (reference sequence). V was shortened by 1 base and J by 4 bases, with 19 bases between the two germline ends. The CDR3 has 17 residues. DNA of the CDR3: TGTGCCAGCAGCTTGCTGGGGGGCCGCAGCAGGGCAGATACGCAGTATTTT. Residues: CASSLLGGRSRADTQYF.

The CDR3 DNA reads TGTGCCAGCAGCCCAGGGACAGGGACCAGCCAAGCTTTCTTT. It yields the protein CASSPGTGTSQAFF. This chain joins TRBV6-5 and TRBJ1-1; 9 bases are a match to TRBD1. V was pared by 6 bases and J by 9 bases, with 11 bases of the junction left unmatched. This CDR3 is built from 14 residues. CDR1 is MNHEY, CDR2 SVGAGI, per germline.

This clone appeared a single time. V usage is TRBV27 and J usage is TRBJ1-2; D remains unclear. CDR1 and CDR2 from the germline V gene are MNHEY and SMNVEV (reference sequence). The germline V and J ends were trimmed by 0 bases and 4 bases, with 9 bases remaining between them. This CDR3 is 14 amino acids long. CDR3 residues: CASSLSPEPYGYTF. Written as DNA, the CDR3 is TGTGCCAGCAGTTTATCTCCAGAACCCTATGGCTACACCTTC.

The chain combines TRBV13 with TRBJ1-2, with 7 bases identical to TRBD1. This CDR3 contains 15 residues. J lost 2 bases, V lost 2 bases, and 5 bases had no gene match. Germline V gives CDR1 PRHDT, CDR2 FYEKMQ (reference sequence). CDR3 DNA sequence: TGTGCCAGCAGCTTATCAGGGGGATTCAACTATGGCTACACCTTC. Translated: CASSLSGGFNYGYTF.

The chain carries TRBV7-8 and TRBJ1-2; TRBD1 might be the D (6 bases). CDR3 length: 15 amino acids. Germline loops: CDR1 SGHVS, CDR2 FQNEAQ. The V end was cut by 1 base, the J end by 1 base, with 10 bases between. This CDR3 reads CASSLETGYNYGYTF. The CDR3 region has the DNA TGTGCCAGCAGCTTAGAAACAGGGTATAACTATGGCTACACCTTC.

V usage is TRBV5-1 and J usage is TRBJ2-1; 9 bases map to TRBD1. The germline CDR1 and CDR2 sequences are SGHRS and YFSETQ. The CDR3 loop spans 14 amino acids. Unmatched junction bases numbered 3, after V lost 5 bases and J lost 3 bases. CDR3 in DNA: TGCGCCAGCAGAACGGGACAGGGCTACAATGAGCAGTTCTTC. The encoded protein is CASRTGQGYNEQFF.

The genes are TRBV6-5 and TRBJ1-2, with D possibly TRBD1 on 5 matching bases. Germline CDR1 MNHEY, CDR2 SVGAGI. V was pared by 2 bases and J by 4 bases, with 11 bases between. The CDR3 contains 14 residues. CDR3 bases: TGTGCCAGCAGTTACGGCAGGGAGGGCTATGGCTACACCTTC. As protein: CASSYGREGYGYTF.